The entry below gives a single TCR beta chain sequence along with its context. The antigen is undetermined. This sample is part of a study of cytomegalovirus exposure and HLA in healthy donors. In germline, CDR1 is MGHDK, CDR2 SYGVNS. The CDR3 has 11 residues. V was clipped by 6 bases and J by 9 bases, with 9 bases between them. Notes on the study in general: An analysis that came later showed most CMV-associated TCR beta chains appearing HLA-restricted. Highly shared sequence variants in one cluster were likely a sequencing artifact. Generally TCR sequences proved uncommon, though certain public TCRs appeared in numerous donors.

Primers included in the PCR were 60 Vbeta and 13 Jbeta primers. In the original analysis: Later analysis identified approximately 80 million unique TCR beta chains, 9 million to 13 million shared. Only in-frame clones appear in the TCRdb table, and some are missing; sequencing was by immunoSEQ multiplex PCR. V, J and clone size were drawn from that table, and D and trimming were deduced from the DNA. The sample contains approximately 110,000 clones, roughly 85% of which appear only once. The clonotype comes from a man younger than 40 in good health and CMV-seropositive. The chain is built from TRBV25-1 and TRBJ1-3; D remains ambiguous. The sequencing sample was made of PBMCs. CDR3 region: CASSLEGTIYF. The CDR3 DNA follows: TGTGCCAGCAGCCTGGAGGGCACCATATATTTT.